This T cell receptor beta chain is drawn from a study of identical twins' blood T cells. All three twin pairs grew up together with likely shared infections and vaccines. MiXCR was run by TCRdb on the 5' RACE reads, yielding one entry per CDR3 protein. The sample has 350,000 to 400,000 distinct CDR3 sequences, about 28% seen once. The CDR3 is made up of 18 amino acids. V dropped 2 bases and J dropped 3 bases, with 20 bases sitting between them. This sequence joins TRBV12-3 or TRBV12-4 and TRBJ1-3; the D gene is possibly TRBD1 (6 bases). The receptor was isolated from a woman between 18 and 50 years old in good health. The sequenced sample was PBMCs. The CDR3 loop reads CASSLRVTRGIRGNTIYF. CDR3 DNA sequence: TGTGCCAGCAGTTTACGGGTAACGAGGGGGATACGTGGAAACACCATATATTTT.